This TCR beta chain was profiled in a study of blood T cell repertoires in COVID-19. As for the study in general: COVID-19 samples from acute and convalescent phases originated in the United States, Italy and Spain. The analysed material was cDNA or gDNA that came from T cells, B-cell-depleted T cells, or PBMCs.

Original handling: Researchers report that nucleated cell counts were estimated from reference gene primer amplification. The data were produced by immunoSEQ multiplex PCR, yet TCRdb's version contains in-frame clones alone and is incomplete. That table supplies the V and J calls and clone size; D and trimming were determined from the DNA. The repertoire includes 27,000 or so clones, 70% to 90% of them detected once, and around 2.7% sits in the top ten. This clone was observed once. The sample taken for sequencing was peripheral blood. The receptor was derived from a human donor in a cohort sampled during active COVID-19.

The CDR3 region has the DNA TGTGCCAGCAGTGAACCGTTAGCGGGAGGGGCCAATGAGCAGTTCTTC. Translating it yields CASSEPLAGGANEQFF. This sequence joins TRBV2 and TRBJ2-1; 11 nucleotides match TRBD2. Germline assignment: CDR1 SNHLY and CDR2 FYNNEI. The junction had 6 bases not matched to a gene; V was cut back by 2 bases and J by 6 bases. This CDR3 region has 16 residues.